Presented here are 20 T cell receptor beta chains from one specimen sequenced in a study of shared clonotypes between healthy human individuals. The method was immunoSEQ multiplex PCR; TCRdb's version includes in-frame clones alone and lacks a portion of them. In the table there are roughly 1,100,000 clones, more than 60% of which are singletons. Sequenced material: memory CD4+ T cells sorted from blood. As to subset: CD45RA-negative fraction. Receptors originate from a man aged 18 to 35 in good health.

A word on this clone: At one boundary the junction diverges from the germline segment, which might be a read error. V usage is TRBV7-7 and J usage is TRBJ2-3, with a tentative D call TRBD1 (6 bases). Germline CDR1 SSHAT, CDR2 FNYEAQ (reference sequence). The CDR3 has 14 amino acids. The CDR3 sequence is CASSPRGTTDTQYF. CDR3 nucleotide sequence: TGTGCTAGCAGCCCTAGGGGGACGACAGATACGCAGTATTTT.

The gene calls are TRBV4-3 and TRBJ1-4; D gene unclear. Germline V lookup: CDR1 LGHNA, CDR2 YSLEER. This CDR3 comprises 15 residues. V was clipped by 1 base and J by 8 bases, with 14 bases between them. The CDR3 nucleotides are TGCGCCAGCAGCCAAGGGGCCGGGATTTGGGAAAAACTGTTTTTT. Its protein is CASSQGAGIWEKLFF.

The table lists this clone with a few counts. V gene TRBV29-1 combines with J gene TRBJ1-1; 9 positions agree with TRBD1. CDR1 is SQVTM and CDR2 is ANQGSEA in the germline V gene. V lost 7 bases and J lost 5; bases outside the gene matches: 8. The CDR3 runs to 13 residues. CDR3 loop: CSGTTGGGTEAFF. CDR3 DNA sequence: TGCAGCGGTACGACAGGGGGAGGAACTGAAGCTTTCTTT.

The V gene is TRBV6-1, the J gene TRBJ2-1; D is undetermined. This CDR3 contains 12 residues. V lost 3 bases and J 6 bases, leaving 6 bases between the germline ends. Germline CDR1 MNHNS, CDR2 SASEGT. CDR3 coding DNA: TGTGCCAGCAGTGATTGGGTCAATGAGCAGTTCTTC. Translated, it gives CASSDWVNEQFF.

V is TRBV28 and J is TRBJ1-5; TRBD1 agrees at 7 bases. The CDR3 covers 15 residues. V shed 4 bases and J 2 bases; nucleotides not matched to a gene: 5. Germline V gene sequence: CDR1 MDHEN, CDR2 SYDVKM. CDR3: CASSSGQVGNQPQHF. CDR3 DNA sequence: TGTGCCAGCAGTTCCGGACAGGTTGGCAATCAGCCCCAGCATTTT.

In its sample, this clone was seen a few times. Here the CDR3 DNA reads TGTGCCAGCGACAATGGGGCAGACATTCAGTACTTC. It encodes CASDNGADIQYF. The chain combines TRBV6-6 with TRBJ2-4; D possibly corresponds to TRBD1 (5 bases). In germline, CDR1 is MNHNY, CDR2 SVGAGI (reference sequence). The CDR3 runs to 12 residues. Trimming left V 8 bases short and J 8 bases short, with 13 bases between.

This clone was picked up one time. The chain recombines TRBV7-9 with TRBJ2-7, with 8 bases fitting TRBD2. Trimming took 3 bases from V and 6 from J; bases not matched to a gene: 13. The germline V gene encodes CDR1 SEHNR and CDR2 FQNEAQ (reference sequence). This CDR3 is built from 16 residues. The CDR3 DNA reads TGTGCCAGCAGCTTCTTCCTTGGCGAGCGGGAGATCGAGCAGTACTTC. Amino acids: CASSFFLGEREIEQYF.

The CDR3 is CASSPRGGNGEKLFF. CDR3 DNA: TGTGCCAGCTCACCTCGGGGGGGGAACGGCGAAAAACTGTTTTTT. The chain combines TRBV18 with TRBJ1-4, with TRBD1 as a possible D gene (5 bases). Trimming shortened V by 3 bases and J by 8 bases, and 16 bases separated the two germline ends. The length of the CDR3 is 15 residues. Germline values: CDR1 KGHSH, CDR2 LQKENI. Full variable domain (rest looked up from reference TRBV18 and TRBJ1-4): NAGVMQNPRHLVRRRGQEARLRCSPMKGHSHVYWYRQLPEEGLKFMVYLQKENIIDESGMPKERFSAEFPKEGPSILRIQQVVRGDSAAYFCASSPRGGNGEKLFFGSGTQLSVL.

The CDR3, as DNA: TGTGCCAGCAGCAAATTCCCGGGGCTGAACACTGAAGCTTTCTTT. This encodes CASSKFPGLNTEAFF. The chain couples TRBV21-1 to TRBJ1-1. TRBV21-1 is flagged as a pseudogene. The CDR3 consists of 15 residues.

V gene TRBV5-1 combines with J gene TRBJ2-7; 8 nucleotides agree with TRBD2. With V trimmed by 4 bases and J by 6 bases, 9 bases remained unmatched. Germline CDR1 is SGHRS and CDR2 is YFSETQ. The CDR3 contains 14 residues. CDR3 DNA: TGCGCCAGCAGCGACTTTACGGGGGGGCTCGAGCAGTACTTC. It codes for CASSDFTGGLEQYF.

This clone was seen only a few times. The chain carries TRBV27 and TRBJ1-1; D remains ambiguous. V was shortened by 5 bases and J by 7 bases, with 17 bases between the two germline ends. This CDR3 has 14 amino acids. CDR1 MNHEY and CDR2 SMNVEV come from the germline V gene (reference sequence). CDR3 sequence (DNA): TGTGCCAGCAGTCCCGCTGTGAATCCCAGTGAAGCTTTCTTT. Amino acid sequence: CASSPAVNPSEAFF.

Concerning this clone: The identical CDR3 is also encoded by other nucleotide sequences in the sample. The V call is TRBV9, the J call TRBJ1-1; 8 bases fit TRBD1. The CDR3 extends over 14 amino acids. Per germline, CDR1 SGDLS and CDR2 YYNGEE. Trimming removed 2 bases from V and 0 bases from J; junction bases left unmatched: 0. CDR3 sequence reads: CASSVGQVNTEAFF. The CDR3, as DNA: TGTGCCAGCAGCGTGGGACAGGTGAACACTGAAGCTTTCTTT.

This rearrangement joins TRBV2 to TRBJ2-7; TRBD1 matches at 7 bases. CDR1 is SNHLY and CDR2 is FYNNEI in the germline V gene. The CDR3 runs to 14 residues. V lost 9 bases to trimming and J lost 3 bases; unmatched junction nucleotides: 11. The CDR3 DNA reads TGTGCCAGTCGGGACAGCTGGATCGGCTACGAGCAGTACTTC. Translated, it gives CASRDSWIGYEQYF.

This chain connects TRBV5-4 to TRBJ2-7, with D possibly called TRBD1 or TRBD2 (6 bases each). V was cut by 0 bases and J by 5 bases, with 12 bases left in between. Looked up from germline, CDR1 is SGHNT and CDR2 is YYREEE (reference sequence). The CDR3 loop spans 14 amino acids. The CDR3 DNA follows: TGTGCCAGCAGCTTGGCGGGGGCGAAGAACGAGCAGTACTTC. Translating it yields CASSLAGAKNEQYF.

This clone was found once. The chain has TRBV7-8 and TRBJ2-7, with 13 positions matching TRBD2. V shed 5 bases, J shed 1 base, and the junction held 8 bases outside the gene matches. The CDR3 is 17 residues long. CDR1 and CDR2 from the germline V gene are SGHVS and FQNEAQ. The CDR3 reads CASSRGTSGGGSYEQYF. CDR3 DNA sequence: TGTGCCAGCAGCAGAGGCACTAGCGGGGGGGGTTCCTACGAGCAGTACTTC.

V gene TRBV11-3 combines with J gene TRBJ2-2; D not resolved. This CDR3 spans 13 amino acids. The V and J ends lost 4 bases and 7 bases respectively, with 10 bases between them. CDR1 is SGHNT, CDR2 YENEEA, per germline. CDR3 loop: CASSSHLFGELFF. As DNA, the CDR3 is TGTGCCAGCAGCTCCCACCTTTTCGGGGAGCTGTTTTTT.

The V call is TRBV7-6, the J call TRBJ2-3; D gene ambiguous. The germline V gene has CDR1 SGHVS and CDR2 FNYEAQ. Trimming took off 4 bases at V and 2 bases at J, with 10 bases between the two ends. The CDR3 length is 14 residues. CDR3 sequence (DNA): TGTGCCAGCAGCTCGGGCCGCGCCACAGATACGCAGTATTTT. Its protein product is CASSSGRATDTQYF.

The chain carries TRBV6-1 and TRBJ2-1; TRBD1 matches at 8 bases. The V and J ends lost 6 bases and 5 bases, in that order; junction bases with no gene match: 3. CDR3 length: 13 amino acids. Germline CDR1 and CDR2: MNHNS and SASEGT. CDR3 residues: CASSMTGDNEQFF. DNA of the CDR3: TGTGCCAGCAGCATGACAGGGGACAATGAGCAGTTCTTC.

V gene TRBV2 combines with J gene TRBJ1-6; 8 bases line up with TRBD1. Trimming removed 7 bases from V and 9 bases from J; junction bases left unmatched: 8. The V gene's germline CDR1 is SNHLY and CDR2 FYNNEI. The CDR3 has 14 residues. The CDR3 nucleotides are TGTGCCAGCATCCCCGGGACAGGTAGTTCACCCCTCCACTTT. Translating it yields CASIPGTGSSPLHF.

This sequence joins TRBV6-1 and TRBJ1-2, with a possible D match to TRBD1 (5 bases). The CDR3 has 14 residues. Trimming pared 4 bases from V and 8 bases from J, leaving 17 bases between. Per the germline V gene, CDR1 is MNHNS and CDR2 is SASEGT. CDR3 region: CASSVVRERGGYTF. Written as DNA, the CDR3 is TGTGCCAGCAGTGTGGTCAGGGAGAGAGGGGGCTACACCTTC.